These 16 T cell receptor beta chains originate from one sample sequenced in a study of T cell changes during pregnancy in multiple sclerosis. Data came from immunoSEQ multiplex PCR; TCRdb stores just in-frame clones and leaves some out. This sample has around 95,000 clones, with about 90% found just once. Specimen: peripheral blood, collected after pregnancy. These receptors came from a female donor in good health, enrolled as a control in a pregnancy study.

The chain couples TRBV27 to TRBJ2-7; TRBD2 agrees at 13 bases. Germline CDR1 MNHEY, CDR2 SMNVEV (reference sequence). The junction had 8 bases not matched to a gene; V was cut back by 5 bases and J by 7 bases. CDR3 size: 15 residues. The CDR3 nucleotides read TGTGCCAGCAGTCCAGGACTAGCGGGGGCGGGAGAGCAGTACTTC. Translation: CASSPGLAGAGEQYF.

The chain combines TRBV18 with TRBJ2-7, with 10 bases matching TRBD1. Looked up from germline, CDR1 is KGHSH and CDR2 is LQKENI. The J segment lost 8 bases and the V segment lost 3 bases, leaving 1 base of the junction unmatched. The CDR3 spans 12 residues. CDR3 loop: CASSPGQGKQYF. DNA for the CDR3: TGTGCCAGCTCACCGGGACAGGGGAAGCAGTACTTC.

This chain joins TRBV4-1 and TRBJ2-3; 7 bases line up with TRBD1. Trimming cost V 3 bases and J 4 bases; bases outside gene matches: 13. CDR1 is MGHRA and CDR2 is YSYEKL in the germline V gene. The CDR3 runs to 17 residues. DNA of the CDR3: TGCGCCAGCAGCCACAACATCAGACAGGGATCCGCAGATACGCAGTATTTT. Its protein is CASSHNIRQGSADTQYF.

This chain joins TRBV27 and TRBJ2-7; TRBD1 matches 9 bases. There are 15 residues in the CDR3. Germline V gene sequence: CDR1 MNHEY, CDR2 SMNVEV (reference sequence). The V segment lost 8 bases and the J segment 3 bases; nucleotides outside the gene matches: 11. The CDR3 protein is CASSLGQGSFYEQYF. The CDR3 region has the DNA TGTGCCAGCTCCTTAGGACAGGGGTCCTTCTACGAGCAGTACTTC.

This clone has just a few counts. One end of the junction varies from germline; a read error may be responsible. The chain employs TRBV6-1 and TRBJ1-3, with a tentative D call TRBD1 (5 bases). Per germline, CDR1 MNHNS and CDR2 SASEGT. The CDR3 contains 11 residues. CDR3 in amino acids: CASSEARGLHF. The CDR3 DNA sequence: TGTGCCAGCAGTGAAGCAAGGGGTCTACATTTT.

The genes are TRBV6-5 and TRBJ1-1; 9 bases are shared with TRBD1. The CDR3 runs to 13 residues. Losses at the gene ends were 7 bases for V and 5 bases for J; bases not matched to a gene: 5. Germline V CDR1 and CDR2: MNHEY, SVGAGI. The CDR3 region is CASTTGGQTEAFF. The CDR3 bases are TGTGCCAGCACCACAGGGGGCCAAACTGAAGCTTTCTTT.

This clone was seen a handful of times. The CDR3 loop reads CSADSVYEQYF. CDR3 DNA sequence: TGCAGTGCGGATAGCGTCTACGAGCAGTACTTC. The chain employs TRBV20-1 and TRBJ2-7; D might be TRBD2 (5 bases). Per the germline V gene, CDR1 is DFQATT and CDR2 is SNEGSKA (reference sequence). There are 11 residues in the CDR3. Trimming left V 6 bases short and J 3 bases short, with 9 bases between.

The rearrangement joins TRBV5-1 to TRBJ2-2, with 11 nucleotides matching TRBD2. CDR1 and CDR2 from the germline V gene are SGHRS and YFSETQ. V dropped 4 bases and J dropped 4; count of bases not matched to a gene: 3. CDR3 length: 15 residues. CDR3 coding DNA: TGCGCCAGCAGCGTGACTAGCGGGGTCACCGGGGAGCTGTTTTTT. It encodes CASSVTSGVTGELFF.

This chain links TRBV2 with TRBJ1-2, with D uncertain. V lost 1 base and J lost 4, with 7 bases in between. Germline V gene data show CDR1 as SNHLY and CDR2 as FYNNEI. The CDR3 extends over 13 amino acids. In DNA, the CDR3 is TGTGCCAGCAGTGAAGTGTCAGTCTATGGCTACACCTTC. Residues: CASSEVSVYGYTF.

The CDR3 DNA follows: TGTGCCAGCAGTTGGACAGGGCTCACCGGGGAGCTGTTTTTT. This codes for CASSWTGLTGELFF. The J gene is TRBJ2-2, the V gene TRBV6-1, with TRBD1 matching over 8 bases. V dropped 5 bases and J dropped 4; count of bases not matched to a gene: 3. CDR3 size: 14 residues. Germline-derived CDR1 and CDR2 are MNHNS and SASEGT.

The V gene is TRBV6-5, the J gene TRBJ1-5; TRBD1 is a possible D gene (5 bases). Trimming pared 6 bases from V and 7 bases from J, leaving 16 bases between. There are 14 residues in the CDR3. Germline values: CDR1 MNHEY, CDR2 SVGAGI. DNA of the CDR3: TGTGCCAGCAGCCCACGGACATTAGGACAGCCCCAGCATTTT. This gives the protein CASSPRTLGQPQHF.

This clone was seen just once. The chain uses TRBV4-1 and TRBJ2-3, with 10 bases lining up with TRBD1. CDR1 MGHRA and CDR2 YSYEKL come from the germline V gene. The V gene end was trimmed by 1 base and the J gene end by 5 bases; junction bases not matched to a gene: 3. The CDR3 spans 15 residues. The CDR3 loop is CASSQGQGARDTQYF. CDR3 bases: TGCGCCAGCAGCCAAGGACAGGGGGCAAGAGATACGCAGTATTTT.

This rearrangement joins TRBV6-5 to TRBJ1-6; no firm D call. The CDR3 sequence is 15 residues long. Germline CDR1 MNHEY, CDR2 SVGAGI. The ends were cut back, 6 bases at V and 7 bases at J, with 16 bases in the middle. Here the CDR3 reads CASRESGRRNSPLHF. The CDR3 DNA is TGTGCCAGCAGAGAGTCGGGCCGGAGGAATTCACCCCTCCACTTT.

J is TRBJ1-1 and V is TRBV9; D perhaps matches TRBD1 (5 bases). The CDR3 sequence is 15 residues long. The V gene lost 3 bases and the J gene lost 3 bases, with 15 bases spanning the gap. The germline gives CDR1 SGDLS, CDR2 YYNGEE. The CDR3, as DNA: TGTGCCAGCAGCGCCGCTTGGGGGGGAGACACTGAAGCTTTCTTT. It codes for CASSAAWGGDTEAFF.

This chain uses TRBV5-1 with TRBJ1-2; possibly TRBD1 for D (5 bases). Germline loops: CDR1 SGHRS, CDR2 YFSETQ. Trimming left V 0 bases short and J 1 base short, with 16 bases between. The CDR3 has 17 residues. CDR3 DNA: TGCGCCAGCAGCTTGGCCGGGACTCCAGACATTAACTATGGCTACACCTTC. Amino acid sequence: CASSLAGTPDINYGYTF.

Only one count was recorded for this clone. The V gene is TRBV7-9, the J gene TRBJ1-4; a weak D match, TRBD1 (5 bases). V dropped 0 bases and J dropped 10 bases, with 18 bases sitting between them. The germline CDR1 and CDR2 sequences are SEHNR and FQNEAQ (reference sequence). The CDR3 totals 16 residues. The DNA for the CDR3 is TGTGCCAGCAGCTTAGCGCAGTCAGGGCAAGGTTCAAAACTGTTTTTT. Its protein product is CASSLAQSGQGSKLFF.